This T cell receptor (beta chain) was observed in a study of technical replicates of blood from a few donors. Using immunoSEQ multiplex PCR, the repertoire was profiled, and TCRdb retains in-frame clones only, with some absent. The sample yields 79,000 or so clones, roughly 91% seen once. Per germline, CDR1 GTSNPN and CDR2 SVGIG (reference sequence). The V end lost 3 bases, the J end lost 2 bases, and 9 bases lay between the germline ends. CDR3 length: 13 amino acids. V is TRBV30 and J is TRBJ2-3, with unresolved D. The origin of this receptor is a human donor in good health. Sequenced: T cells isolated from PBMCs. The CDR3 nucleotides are TGTGCCTGGAGGCGGCCCTACACAGATACGCAGTATTTT. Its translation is CAWRRPYTDTQYF.